Listed here are 11 T cell receptor beta chains from one sample, sequenced in a study of shared clonotypes between healthy human individuals. Here immunoSEQ multiplex PCR was the method, and the copy in TCRdb shows in-frame clones only, minus some. The sample has hundreds of thousands of clones; about three quarters are singletons. The sample comprised PBMCs. All receptors derive from a woman in her thirties or forties in good health. Some clones in this sample may be carry-over from other donors' samples.

The rearrangement joins TRBV5-1 to TRBJ2-3; D is unresolved. Germline assignment: CDR1 SGHRS and CDR2 YFSETQ. This CDR3 comprises 15 residues. V was pared by 2 bases and J by 5 bases, with 15 bases between. The CDR3 spells CASSLEARREDTQYF. DNA of the CDR3: TGCGCCAGCAGCTTAGAAGCCCGAAGGGAAGATACGCAGTATTTT.

The rearrangement links TRBV30 to TRBJ1-5; D is undetermined. The V gene lost 2 bases and the J gene lost 4 bases, with 9 bases spanning the gap. This CDR3 spans 13 amino acids. CDR1 is GTSNPN and CDR2 is SVGIG in the germline V gene (reference sequence). Here the CDR3 DNA reads TGTGCCTGGAGTCCGGCGGGAAATCAGCCCCAGCATTTT. Its protein product is CAWSPAGNQPQHF.

J is TRBJ2-6 and V is TRBV2; D is unresolved. Germline V CDR1 and CDR2: SNHLY, FYNNEI. The CDR3 contains 14 residues. V was shortened by 6 bases and J by 0 bases, with 6 bases between the two germline ends. Here the CDR3 reads CASSTASGANVLTF. The CDR3 DNA reads TGTGCCAGCAGCACGGCCTCTGGGGCCAACGTCCTGACTTTC.

The chain has TRBV29-1 and TRBJ2-7, with a tentative D call TRBD2 (5 bases). Trimming stripped 0 bases from V and 4 bases from J, with 10 bases between. Germline V lookup: CDR1 SQVTM, CDR2 ANQGSEA. The CDR3 totals 13 residues. In DNA, the CDR3 is TGCAGCGTTGAAGAGTTGTGGACTTACGAGCAGTACTTC. Protein sequence: CSVEELWTYEQYF.

The gene calls are TRBV27 and TRBJ2-7, with 9 bases identical to TRBD2. The ends lost 6 bases at V and 2 bases at J; junction bases unmatched: 8. In germline, CDR1 is MNHEY, CDR2 SMNVEV (reference sequence). This CDR3 has 15 amino acids. Here the CDR3 DNA reads TGTGCCAGCAGGAGACTAGCGGAAGTCCCCTACGAGCAGTACTTC. Translating it yields CASRRLAEVPYEQYF.

This clone was seen at least ten times. Other DNA variants within this sample encode the same CDR3. The V and J genes are TRBV7-2 and TRBJ2-7; D gene ambiguous. The V end lost 2 bases, the J end lost 2 bases, and 4 bases lay between the germline ends. The CDR3 is 12 amino acids. Germline CDR1 and CDR2: SGHTA and FQGNSA. CDR3 sequence (DNA): TGTGCCAGCAGCTTAAGGCCCTACGAGCAGTACTTC. The encoded protein is CASSLRPYEQYF.

The gene calls are TRBV7-2 and TRBJ1-1, with 9 bases fitting TRBD1. This CDR3 is built from 15 residues. CDR1 is SGHTA and CDR2 is FQGNSA in the germline V gene. V shed 7 bases and J 4 bases; nucleotides not matched to a gene: 10. CDR3 in DNA: TGTGCCAGCACCTTCGCAACAGGGGGCGTCACTGAAGCTTTCTTT. It codes for CASTFATGGVTEAFF.

Only one count was recorded for this clone. The chain uses TRBV10-3 and TRBJ2-2; weak D call: TRBD1 (6 bases). Looked up from germline, CDR1 is ENHRY and CDR2 is SYGVKD. Trimming pared 2 bases from V and 4 bases from J, leaving 8 bases between. CDR3 size: 14 residues. CDR3 in DNA: TGTGCCATCAGTGAGGCCAGGGGCACCGGGGAGCTGTTTTTT. Residues: CAISEARGTGELFF.

This chain joins TRBV5-1 and TRBJ1-4, with a possible D match to TRBD1 (5 bases). V lost 4 bases, J lost 5 bases, and 15 bases lay in between. Germline V gene data show CDR1 as SGHRS and CDR2 as YFSETQ. This CDR3 is built from 15 residues. DNA of the CDR3: TGCGCCAGCAGCCTATTAGGCCAGGGAAATGAAAAACTGTTTTTT. Translation gives CASSLLGQGNEKLFF.

The chain recombines TRBV4-2 with TRBJ2-7, with 12 bases lining up with TRBD2. The CDR3 extends over 15 amino acids. Trimming removed 5 bases from V and 6 bases from J; junction bases left unmatched: 8. Per the germline V gene, CDR1 is LGHNA and CDR2 is YNFKEQ. This chain's CDR3 is CASSNGLAGTGEQYF. The CDR3 nucleotides are TGTGCCAGCAGCAACGGACTAGCGGGGACCGGCGAGCAGTACTTC.

This sequence joins TRBV7-2 and TRBJ1-5; TRBD1 matches at 11 bases. The CDR3 extends over 17 amino acids. V trimming: 1 base; J trimming: 6 bases; junction bases outside the gene matches: 8. Germline V lookup: CDR1 SGHTA, CDR2 FQGNSA. CDR3 loop: CASSLVGQGVFSQPQHF. The CDR3 DNA is TGTGCCAGCAGCTTAGTGGGACAGGGGGTTTTCAGTCAGCCCCAGCATTTT.